A selection of T cell receptor beta chains follows, all from one sample in a study of beta chain features in type 1 diabetes. Libraries were prepared by immunoSEQ multiplex PCR; TCRdb keeps only in-frame clonotypes and omits some of them. The repertoire holds 200,000 to 250,000 clones, with 14% as singletons. Material for sequencing was naive CD4+ T cells from blood. The receptors were sampled from a woman aged 40 to 50 in good health. The CDR3 runs from the conserved cysteine through the conserved F or W. Each record gives: J gene, V gene, clone size, D gene, CDR3 DNA, CDR3 protein. The D gene is left open where the match is weak. Not all rows give a size; the values are once, few, many and, for expanded clones, a class.

TRBJ2-2 | TRBV5-1 | . | . | TGCGCCAGCAGCCCCGGGACACCCGACACCGGGGAGCTGTTTTTT | CASSPGTPDTGELFF
TRBJ1-2 | TRBV19 | . | . | TGTGCCAGTAGAGAGACAGCTAACTATGGCTACACCTTC | CASRETANYGYTF
TRBJ2-5 | TRBV5-1 | . | TRBD1 | TGCGCCAGCAGCTTCAGAACCGGGACAGGGATATTAGAGACCCAGTACTTC | CASSFRTGTGILETQYF
TRBJ2-1 | TRBV6-5 | . | TRBD2 | TGTGCCAGCAGTCTAAGACTAGCGGGGTACAATGAGCAGTTCTTC | CASSLRLAGYNEQFF
TRBJ1-1 | TRBV5-1 | few | TRBD1 | TGCGCCAGCAGCGGTTCAGGGGGATTGAACACTGAAGCTTTCTTT | CASSGSGGLNTEAFF
TRBJ1-2 | TRBV18 | . | . | TGTGCCAGCTCACCACCGGGGGAGGATGGCTACACCTTC | CASSPPGEDGYTF
TRBJ2-7 | TRBV27 | few | . | TGTGCCAGCAGTTTAGCGAGTAGGGGCTCCTACGAGCAGTACTTC | CASSLASRGSYEQYF
TRBJ2-5 | TRBV5-1 | . | TRBD2 | TGCGCCAGCAAAAAGCGGGGGAAAGAGACCCAGTACTTC | CASKKRGKETQYF
TRBJ1-1 | TRBV15 | . | TRBD1 | TGTGCCACCAGCAGAGCCACAGGGGTAGGGAACACTGAAGCTTTCTTT | CATSRATGVGNTEAFF
TRBJ1-6 | TRBV16 | . | . | TGTGCCAGCAGCCAAAGCGGGGCAGGGGCAACTTCACCCCTCCACTTT | CASSQSGAGATSPLHF
TRBJ2-7 | TRBV7-2 | . | . | TGTGCCAGCAGCCTCCTCCCAGGGATGAAGTACTTC | CASSLLPGMKYF
TRBJ2-7 | TRBV6-5 | . | TRBD1 | TGTGCCAGCAGTAGGGACAGCCCAACCTACGAGCAGTACTTC | CASSRDSPTYEQYF
TRBJ2-5 | TRBV2 | few | TRBD2 | TGTGCCGTGGGGGGAGCGGGGCAAGAGACCCAGTACTTC | CAVGGAGQETQYF
TRBJ1-5 | TRBV19 | . | TRBD1 | TGTGCCAGTAGCCAACCTGTGGGGACAGGCCTAAGCAATCAGCCCCAGCATTTT | CASSQPVGTGLSNQPQHF
TRBJ2-1 | TRBV20-1 | . | . | TGCAGTGCTGGGCAGGGCGATGAGCAGTTCTTC | CSAGQGDEQFF
TRBJ2-1 | TRBV19 | . | TRBD2 | TGTGCCAGTAGTAGGAGGGGTATAGCGGGGTACAATAACAATGAGCAGTTCTTC | CASSRRGIAGYNNNEQFF
TRBJ1-1 | TRBV5-1 | few | . | TGCGCCAGCAGCTCGAAAGTAGATACTGAAGCTTTCTTT | CASSSKVDTEAFF
TRBJ2-3 | TRBV21-1 | few | . | TGTGCCAGCAGCACCCCTCAGGGGACGAACACAGATACGCAGTATTTT | CASSTPQGTNTDTQYF